This TCR beta chain was documented in a study of blood T cell repertoires in COVID-19. Produced via immunoSEQ multiplex PCR; TCRdb's table is partial and in-frame only. The table has hundreds of thousands of clones, about 85% seen once. The sequence came from a woman aged 55-69 years who had recovered from COVID-19. The sequenced sample was PBMCs or T cells enriched from blood (not recorded which).

CDR3 bases: TGTGCCAGCAGTTTTGCTAGCTCCTCCTACAATGAGCAGTTCTTC. Protein: CASSFASSSYNEQFF. The chain uses TRBV27 and TRBJ2-1; a weak D match, TRBD2 (5 bases). With 3 bases removed from V and 0 bases from J, the gap between germline ends came to 9 bases. The CDR3 spans 15 residues. Germline CDR1 is MNHEY and CDR2 is SMNVEV (reference sequence).